The T cell receptor beta chain described here comes from a study of cytomegalovirus exposure and HLA in healthy donors (dated by TCRdb to between 2016 and 2019). Describing the broader study: According to a later analysis, one platform produced both the 110 or so validation repertoires and the 670 or so repertoires of the first cohort. The study aimed to test whether cataloging public T cell receptors could reveal signatures of past pathogen exposure. In addition to the first cohort of 666 subjects, a separate validation cohort of approximately 120 different subjects was used. High-throughput TCR immunosequencing, statistical association of individual TCRs with disease status, and machine learning were combined to predict cytomegalovirus infection status.

General study outcomes and caveats: The validation cohort had no HLA typing available for a later analysis, so co-occurrence within that cohort was assessed over all 120 or so repertoires. It was suggested by the authors that the approach could potentially be generalized to other disease states and immunological phenotypes. A later analysis found that TCRs clustered in the first cohort also tended to co-occur in the approximately 120 validation repertoires, with just under 95% of cluster scores above 0. A total of roughly 160 TCR beta chains were listed by the study as associated with cytomegalovirus. Most TCR sequences were observed very rarely across donors, whereas some public TCRs were present in many individuals. Cytomegalovirus status was reported to be diagnosed by the classifier with high specificity and sensitivity in both the original and validation cohorts. In vitro tests confirmed that a few of the cytomegalovirus-associated TCR beta chains recognize cytomegalovirus antigens.

Trimming takes 6 bases from V and 0 bases from J, and the germline ends sit 11 bases apart. According to the germline V gene, CDR1 reads SGHTA and CDR2 reads FQGTGA. The CDR3 goes from the cysteine to the phenylalanine over 14 residues. Of all the DNA, just the CDR3 is kept, 42 bases in frame from base 1. Worth noting for this clone: No cognate antigen has been identified for it. Per-base qualities were not stored, and no clone one base away is much larger.

Receptor libraries were prepared by the immunoSEQ multiplex PCR assay. In the authors' own workflow: A statistical classification framework was built to diagnose cytomegalovirus status from the catalog of TCR beta chain sequences. TCRdb retrieved this table from immuneACCESS and kept in-frame rearrangements only. Not all clones are present; in checked studies, unresolved V genes account for under half, and no reason is known for the remainder. The V and J calls and clone size were taken over from that table, and D and trimming were inferred from the DNA. This sample holds more than 95,000 clones; 86% were observed only once. The ten largest clonotypes hold 4% of the sample. The donors belonged to the validation cohort of approximately 130 subjects, which was separate from the roughly 670-subject first cohort.

Source material: PBMCs. The receptor chain draws on TRBV7-3 and TRBJ2-5; the D region possibly corresponds to TRBD1 (6 bases align). The source is a woman aged 18-29 years in good health and CMV-seropositive. The DNA sequence reads TGTGCCAGCAGTACTACAGGGAACCAAGAGACCCAGTACTTC. It translates as CASSTTGNQETQYF.